Sequencing of this TCR beta chain was carried out in a study of brain T cells in children with intractable seizures. Assay: immunoSEQ multiplex PCR; the TCRdb copy retains only in-frame clones and omits some. This table holds 340,000 or so clones, 93% found once. The CDR3 is 17 residues long. The germline CDR1 and CDR2 sequences are SGDLS and YYNGEE. The J segment lost 5 bases and the V segment lost 0 bases, leaving 9 bases of the junction unmatched. The time point denotes: blood from clinic visit 5 months post-surgery; TSC patient then seizure free. This sequence originates from a boy in the first two years of life with tuberous sclerosis and intractable seizures. The specimen was peripheral blood, collected more than 4 months after surgery. This chain links TRBV9 with TRBJ2-3; 10 bases are shared with TRBD1. CDR3 sequence reads: CASSVGFSDRGVDTQYF. CDR3 coding DNA: TGTGCCAGCAGCGTAGGGTTCTCGGACAGGGGGGTAGATACGCAGTATTTT.